This paragraph reports one T cell receptor beta chain. Its specificity is unknown. Amplification of TCR alpha and beta CDR3 regions from RNA used iRepertoire nested multiplex PCR. For one-step reverse transcription and amplification, 100-400 ng of tissue mRNA or PBMC total RNA was used. TCRdb reprocessed the multiplex PCR reads with MiXCR, giving one entry per CDR3 protein. The sample yields roughly 200,000 distinct CDR3 sequences, more than 35% seen once. The CDR3 has 14 amino acids. Germline lookup yields CDR1 SGHRS and CDR2 YFSETQ. The J segment lost 4 bases and the V segment lost 2 bases, leaving 1 base of the junction unmatched. The sample is drawn from a study of glioma-infiltrating T cells. Study outcomes and limitations: CDR3 overlap between tissue and blood was very small. Gliomas, especially low-grade, showed above-expected tissue-blood divergence; non-neoplastic patients showed below.

This receptor was identified in a human donor with low-grade glioma or glioblastoma, undergoing nonglioma brain surgery, or in good health (not recorded which). The source material was glioma tissue, nonneoplastic brain tissue, or PBMCs (not recorded which). This chain connects TRBV5-1 to TRBJ2-2, with 8 bases fitting TRBD1. CDR3 sequence: CASSFDRGTGELFF. The CDR3 nucleotides read TGCGCCAGCAGCTTCGACAGGGGCACCGGGGAGCTGTTTTTT.